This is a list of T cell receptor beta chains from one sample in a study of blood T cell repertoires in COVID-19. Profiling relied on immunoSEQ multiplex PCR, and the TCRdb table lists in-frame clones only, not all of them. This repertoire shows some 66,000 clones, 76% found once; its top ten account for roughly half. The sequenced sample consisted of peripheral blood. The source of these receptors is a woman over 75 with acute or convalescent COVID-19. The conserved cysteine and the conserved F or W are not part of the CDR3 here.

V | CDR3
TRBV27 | ASRTQGGNTIY
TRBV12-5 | ASGAPEQGRKAF
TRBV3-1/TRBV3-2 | ASSHAGVGNTIY
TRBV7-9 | ASSLALGGRYTEAF
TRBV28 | ASSFISSSTDTQY
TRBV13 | ASSFQAGGISGYEQY
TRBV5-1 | ASSLSGSEYNEQF
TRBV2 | ASSYTSPPYEQY
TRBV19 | ASSEWTSGRKDTQY
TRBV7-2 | ASRQGYYGYT
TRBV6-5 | ASSYSPPGNTIY
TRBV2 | ASSLDRALEQY
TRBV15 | ATSRDLAGTGYEQY
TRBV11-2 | ASSRGQLNEKLF
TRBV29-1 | SAVWGTAPNEQY
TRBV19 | ASKPGLAGADEQF
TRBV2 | ASSEPGNGVEQY
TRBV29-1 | SVEERLISQGEQF
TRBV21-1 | ASFLDRVHYGYT
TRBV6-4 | ASSVGQGAGEQF
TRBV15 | ATSGALSEKLF
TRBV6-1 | ATGTSPNNEQF
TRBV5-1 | ASSFLTGGETQY